Listed below are T cell receptor beta chains from one sample, sequenced in a study of blood T cells in healthy people across ages. Using its own MiXCR run on the 5' RACE reads, TCRdb lists one record per CDR3 protein. The table includes about 830,000 distinct CDR3 sequences, 62% detected once. Sequencing was carried out using blood. Source of these receptors: a young man in good health. The CDR3 runs from the conserved cysteine through the conserved F or W. D genes are given only for firm matches. Only some rows state a clone size, as once, few, many or a class for expanded clones.

j_call: TRBJ1-1; d_call: TRBD1; v_call: TRBV29-1; clone_size: few; cdr3_aa: CSVAGQGFEAFF; cdr3_nt: TGCAGCGTCGCGGGACAGGGGTTCGAAGCTTTCTTT
j_call: TRBJ2-7; d_call: TRBD1; v_call: TRBV4-2; clone_size: .; cdr3_aa: CASSQAGTGYEQYF; cdr3_nt: TGTGCCAGCAGCCAGGCCGGGACAGGGTACGAGCAGTACTTC
j_call: TRBJ2-7; d_call: TRBD1; v_call: TRBV18; clone_size: .; cdr3_aa: CASSPLRDREGYEQYF; cdr3_nt: TGTGCCAGCTCACCACTCCGGGACAGGGAGGGCTACGAGCAGTACTTC
j_call: TRBJ1-2; d_call: .; v_call: TRBV4-2; clone_size: .; cdr3_aa: CASSQEGRPNYGYTF; cdr3_nt: TGTGCCAGCAGCCAAGAAGGCAGACCTAACTATGGCTACACCTTC
j_call: TRBJ2-3; d_call: TRBD2; v_call: TRBV4-2; clone_size: .; cdr3_aa: CASSRPTGAGGDTQYF; cdr3_nt: TGTGCCAGCAGCCGACCTACGGGAGCGGGAGGGGATACGCAGTATTTT
j_call: TRBJ1-2; d_call: .; v_call: TRBV4-2; clone_size: .; cdr3_aa: CASSQDHEGSAGYTF; cdr3_nt: TGTGCCAGCAGCCAAGATCATGAAGGGTCGGCCGGCTACACCTTC
j_call: TRBJ1-5; d_call: TRBD1; v_call: TRBV12-3/TRBV12-4; clone_size: many; cdr3_aa: CASSPGTGGNQPQHF; cdr3_nt: TGTGCCAGCAGCCCAGGGACAGGGGGCAATCAGCCCCAGCATTTT
j_call: TRBJ2-1; d_call: TRBD2; v_call: TRBV9; clone_size: .; cdr3_aa: CASTAFGGAYNEQFF; cdr3_nt: TGTGCCAGCACCGCTTTCGGGGGGGCCTACAATGAGCAGTTCTTC
j_call: TRBJ1-1; d_call: TRBD1; v_call: TRBV5-1; clone_size: .; cdr3_aa: CASRDSLNTEAFF; cdr3_nt: TGCGCCAGCCGGGACAGTTTGAACACTGAAGCTTTCTTT
j_call: TRBJ1-2; d_call: TRBD1; v_call: TRBV12-3/TRBV12-4; clone_size: few; cdr3_aa: CASSPADRGQYYGYTF; cdr3_nt: TGTGCCAGCAGTCCCGCGGACAGGGGGCAATACTATGGCTACACCTTC
j_call: TRBJ2-5; d_call: TRBD2; v_call: TRBV6-5; clone_size: .; cdr3_aa: CASSAWTSAGTQYF; cdr3_nt: TGTGCCAGCAGTGCCTGGACTAGCGCAGGGACCCAGTACTTC
j_call: TRBJ2-7; d_call: TRBD1; v_call: TRBV7-2; clone_size: .; cdr3_aa: CASSSRGIRYEQYF; cdr3_nt: TGTGCCAGCAGCTCCAGGGGGATTAGGTACGAGCAGTACTTC
j_call: TRBJ1-6; d_call: TRBD1; v_call: TRBV28; clone_size: .; cdr3_aa: CASSLGGQGNSPLHF; cdr3_nt: TGTGCCAGCAGTCTAGGGGGACAGGGTAATTCACCCCTCCACTTT
j_call: TRBJ2-4; d_call: TRBD2; v_call: TRBV5-1; clone_size: once; cdr3_aa: CASSPGLEAKNIQYF; cdr3_nt: TGCGCCAGCAGCCCTGGACTAGAAGCCAAAAACATTCAGTACTTC
j_call: TRBJ2-7; d_call: .; v_call: TRBV4-3; clone_size: once; cdr3_aa: CASSRARSGTCEQYF; cdr3_nt: TGCGCCAGCAGCCGTGCTAGGAGTGGCACCTGCGAGCAGTACTTC
j_call: TRBJ2-7; d_call: .; v_call: TRBV5-5; clone_size: few; cdr3_aa: CASSLVLGTYEQYF; cdr3_nt: TGTGCCAGCAGCTTGGTTCTGGGGACCTACGAGCAGTACTTC
j_call: TRBJ2-1; d_call: TRBD1; v_call: TRBV20-1; clone_size: many; cdr3_aa: CSARPPQTGKNEQFF; cdr3_nt: TGCAGTGCGAGACCTCCCCAGACAGGGAAGAATGAGCAGTTCTTC
j_call: TRBJ2-7; d_call: TRBD1; v_call: TRBV20-1; clone_size: .; cdr3_aa: CSARVGQTNYNEQYF; cdr3_nt: TGCAGTGCTAGAGTGGGACAGACAAACTACAATGAGCAGTACTTC
j_call: TRBJ2-1; d_call: TRBD1; v_call: TRBV6-5; clone_size: .; cdr3_aa: CASRQGASEQFF; cdr3_nt: TGTGCCAGCAGACAGGGGGCGTCTGAGCAGTTCTTC
j_call: TRBJ2-3; d_call: TRBD1; v_call: TRBV7-3; clone_size: .; cdr3_aa: CASSLGQGSMDTQYF; cdr3_nt: TGTGCCAGCAGCTTAGGACAGGGTTCCATGGATACGCAGTATTTT
j_call: TRBJ1-2; d_call: TRBD1; v_call: TRBV28; clone_size: once; cdr3_aa: CASRPGQGQRWDGYTF; cdr3_nt: TGTGCCAGCAGACCCGGACAGGGGCAGAGGTGGGATGGCTACACCTTC
j_call: TRBJ2-7; d_call: .; v_call: TRBV7-2; clone_size: .; cdr3_aa: CASSPSEGVYEQYF; cdr3_nt: TGTGCCAGCAGCCCCTCGGAGGGGGTTTACGAGCAGTACTTC
j_call: TRBJ2-7; d_call: TRBD1; v_call: TRBV12-3/TRBV12-4; clone_size: few; cdr3_aa: CASSSGQSPPYEQYF; cdr3_nt: TGTGCCAGCAGTTCGGGACAGAGCCCCCCCTACGAGCAGTACTTC
j_call: TRBJ2-5; d_call: .; v_call: TRBV29-1; clone_size: many; cdr3_aa: CSVVPQETQYF; cdr3_nt: TGCAGCGTTGTCCCCCAAGAGACCCAGTACTTC
j_call: TRBJ1-2; d_call: TRBD1; v_call: TRBV11-2; clone_size: .; cdr3_aa: CASNRQGSYTF; cdr3_nt: TGTGCCAGCAACAGACAGGGCAGCTACACCTTC
j_call: TRBJ2-1; d_call: .; v_call: TRBV9; clone_size: .; cdr3_aa: CASSVGYQGVQFF; cdr3_nt: TGTGCCAGCAGCGTAGGATACCAGGGTGTGCAGTTCTTC
j_call: TRBJ1-1; d_call: .; v_call: TRBV28; clone_size: few; cdr3_aa: CASSPLGGEDTEAFF; cdr3_nt: TGTGCCAGCAGCCCTTTAGGGGGAGAAGACACTGAAGCTTTCTTT
j_call: TRBJ2-7; d_call: .; v_call: TRBV10-3; clone_size: few; cdr3_aa: CAISESTTGSYEQYF; cdr3_nt: TGTGCCATCAGTGAGTCGACGACAGGTTCCTACGAGCAGTACTTC
j_call: TRBJ2-5; d_call: TRBD2; v_call: TRBV20-1; clone_size: few; cdr3_aa: CSARELAGGLQETQYF; cdr3_nt: TGCAGTGCTAGAGAGTTAGCGGGGGGGCTCCAAGAGACCCAGTACTTC
j_call: TRBJ2-6; d_call: .; v_call: TRBV7-6; clone_size: .; cdr3_aa: CASSLPDNLRANVLTF; cdr3_nt: TGTGCCAGCAGCTTACCCGACAACTTAAGGGCCAACGTCCTGACTTTC
j_call: TRBJ1-2; d_call: TRBD1; v_call: TRBV25-1; clone_size: few; cdr3_aa: CASSEWADRAKYGYTF; cdr3_nt: TGTGCCAGCAGTGAGTGGGCCGACAGGGCAAAATATGGCTACACCTTC
j_call: TRBJ2-5; d_call: TRBD2; v_call: TRBV5-1; clone_size: .; cdr3_aa: CASSLGLAAQETQYF; cdr3_nt: TGCGCCAGCAGCTTGGGACTAGCGGCCCAAGAGACCCAGTACTTC
j_call: TRBJ2-3; d_call: TRBD2; v_call: TRBV7-2; clone_size: few; cdr3_aa: CASSSRLARHTDTQYF; cdr3_nt: TGTGCCAGCAGCAGTCGACTAGCGCGACACACAGATACGCAGTATTTT
j_call: TRBJ2-1; d_call: .; v_call: TRBV21-1; clone_size: few; cdr3_aa: CASSKADAGTGQPRSSYNEQFF; cdr3_nt: TGTGCCAGCAGCAAAGCCGATGCCGGGACAGGCCAACCACGGAGCTCCTACAATGAGCAGTTCTTC
j_call: TRBJ2-4; d_call: .; v_call: TRBV7-8; clone_size: .; cdr3_aa: CASSLFAEGVKNIQYF; cdr3_nt: TGTGCCAGCAGCTTATTTGCCGAGGGGGTAAAAAACATTCAGTACTTC
j_call: TRBJ2-1; d_call: TRBD2; v_call: TRBV10-3; clone_size: once; cdr3_aa: CAARGAAGRNEQFF; cdr3_nt: TGTGCCGCCCGCGGGGCAGCGGGGCGAAATGAGCAGTTCTTC
j_call: TRBJ1-5; d_call: .; v_call: TRBV20-1; clone_size: few; cdr3_aa: CSAGGRDNQPQHF; cdr3_nt: TGCAGTGCGGGGGGACGGGACAATCAGCCCCAGCATTTT
j_call: TRBJ2-7; d_call: .; v_call: TRBV9; clone_size: .; cdr3_aa: CASSKTAYEQYF; cdr3_nt: TGTGCCAGCAGCAAGACAGCCTACGAGCAGTACTTC
j_call: TRBJ2-5; d_call: TRBD2; v_call: TRBV7-3; clone_size: .; cdr3_aa: CASAPGGTSGQYF; cdr3_nt: TGTGCCAGCGCCCCGGGGGGGACCAGCGGGCAGTACTTC
j_call: TRBJ2-3; d_call: .; v_call: TRBV5-1; clone_size: .; cdr3_aa: CASSIPDPAGTDTQYF; cdr3_nt: TGCGCCAGCTCAATCCCGGACCCGGCTGGCACAGATACGCAGTATTTT
j_call: TRBJ1-2; d_call: .; v_call: TRBV7-8; clone_size: .; cdr3_aa: CASSLVDGAYGYTF; cdr3_nt: TGTGCCAGCAGCTTAGTTGACGGAGCCTATGGCTACACCTTC
j_call: TRBJ2-1; d_call: TRBD2; v_call: TRBV3-1; clone_size: .; cdr3_aa: CASSQDFGGGRGEQFF; cdr3_nt: TGTGCCAGCAGCCAAGACTTCGGCGGGGGACGGGGTGAGCAGTTCTTC
j_call: TRBJ2-6; d_call: .; v_call: TRBV4-3; clone_size: .; cdr3_aa: CASSQVAAGANVLTF; cdr3_nt: TGCGCCAGCAGCCAAGTGGCAGCTGGGGCCAACGTCCTGACTTTC
j_call: TRBJ2-5; d_call: TRBD1; v_call: TRBV12-3/TRBV12-4; clone_size: few; cdr3_aa: CASSFQGEQYF; cdr3_nt: TGTGCCAGCAGTTTTCAGGGGGAGCAGTACTTC
j_call: TRBJ2-7; d_call: TRBD1; v_call: TRBV10-3; clone_size: .; cdr3_aa: CAIRRDREFGEQYF; cdr3_nt: TGTGCCATCAGAAGGGACAGGGAATTCGGCGAGCAGTACTTC
j_call: TRBJ2-2; d_call: TRBD1; v_call: TRBV2; clone_size: .; cdr3_aa: CASADRATSNTGELFF; cdr3_nt: TGTGCCAGCGCTGACAGGGCTACCTCGAACACCGGGGAGCTGTTTTTT
j_call: TRBJ2-3; d_call: .; v_call: TRBV29-1; clone_size: .; cdr3_aa: CSVDWEGRGRPDTQYF; cdr3_nt: TGCAGCGTTGATTGGGAGGGCAGGGGGCGCCCAGATACGCAGTATTTT
j_call: TRBJ2-1; d_call: .; v_call: TRBV9; clone_size: .; cdr3_aa: CASAGDSYNEQFF; cdr3_nt: TGTGCCAGCGCAGGGGACTCCTACAATGAGCAGTTCTTC
j_call: TRBJ2-3; d_call: .; v_call: TRBV27; clone_size: .; cdr3_aa: CASSFRGGSADTQYF; cdr3_nt: TGTGCCAGCAGTTTCCGTGGGGGTAGCGCAGATACGCAGTATTTT
j_call: TRBJ2-1; d_call: .; v_call: TRBV29-1; clone_size: once; cdr3_aa: CSVEPDGPNEQFF; cdr3_nt: TGCAGCGTTGAACCCGACGGACCCAATGAGCAGTTCTTC
j_call: TRBJ2-5; d_call: .; v_call: TRBV7-6; clone_size: .; cdr3_aa: CASSPLGVWETQYF; cdr3_nt: TGTGCCAGCAGCCCACTCGGGGTCTGGGAGACCCAGTACTTC
j_call: TRBJ2-5; d_call: TRBD1; v_call: TRBV11-3; clone_size: .; cdr3_aa: CASSSGQEVETQYF; cdr3_nt: TGTGCCAGCAGCTCGGGACAGGAGGTAGAGACCCAGTACTTC